This T cell receptor (beta chain) was captured in a study of neurological immune-mediated disorders. Study-level findings and limits: Healthy controls had more TCR clonal expansion than multiple sclerosis, which showed the least, whereas HTLV-1-associated myelopathy showed the most. Private repertoires in all groups were suggested, as expanded clones shared no CDR3 amino acid sequences across subjects.

This clonotype was recorded at least ten times. No antigen is known for it. Synthesis of cDNA was carried out by template-switch 5'RACE. The reaction used 10-nucleotide random UMIs. Every sequencing run generated in excess of 160 million TCR-beta sequences. These sequences covered 15-18 subjects. TCRdb re-derived calls from the 5' RACE reads in MiXCR, one entry per CDR3 protein. The sample holds around 64,000 distinct CDR3 sequences, about 12% seen once. CDR3 length: 13 residues. V was clipped by 7 bases and J by 4 bases; unmatched bases: 3. Germline CDR1 reads MNHEY; CDR2 reads SMNVEV (reference sequence).

Sequenced input: PBMCs. The source is a woman aged 60-70 years with HTLV-1-associated myelopathy (HAM/TSP). This rearrangement joins TRBV27 to TRBJ1-5, with 8 positions matching TRBD1. Written as DNA, the CDR3 is TGTGCCAGCAAAACAGGGGGTAATCAGCCCCAGCATTTT. The encoded protein is CASKTGGNQPQHF.